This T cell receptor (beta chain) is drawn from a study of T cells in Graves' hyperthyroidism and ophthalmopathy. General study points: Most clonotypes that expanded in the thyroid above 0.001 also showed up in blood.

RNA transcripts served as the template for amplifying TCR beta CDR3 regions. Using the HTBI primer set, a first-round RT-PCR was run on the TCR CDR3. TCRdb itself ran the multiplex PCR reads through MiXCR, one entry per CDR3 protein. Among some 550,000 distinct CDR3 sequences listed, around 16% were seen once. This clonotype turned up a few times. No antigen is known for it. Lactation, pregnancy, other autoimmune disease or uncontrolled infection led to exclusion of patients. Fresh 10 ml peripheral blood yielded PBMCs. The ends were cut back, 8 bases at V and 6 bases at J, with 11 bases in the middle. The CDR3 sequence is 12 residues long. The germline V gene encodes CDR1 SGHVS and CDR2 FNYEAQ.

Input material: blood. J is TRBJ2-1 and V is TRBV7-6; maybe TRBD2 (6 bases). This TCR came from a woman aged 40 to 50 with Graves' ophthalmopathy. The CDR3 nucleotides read TGTGCCAGCGGGAGGACCCTCAATGAGCAGTTCTTC. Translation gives CASGRTLNEQFF.